Below are 15 T cell receptor beta chains sequenced from a single sample in a study of cytotoxic CD8 clonotypes in ibrutinib-treated CLL. Profiling relied on immunoSEQ multiplex PCR, and the TCRdb table lists in-frame clones only, not all of them. The sample lists more than 200,000 clones, under 80% seen once, with 15% in the top ten. This specimen consisted of PBMCs, obtained after 24 months of ibrutinib treatment. The receptors come from a human donor with chronic lymphocytic leukemia.

This clone was observed a single time. The gene calls are TRBV11-2 and TRBJ1-2, with 9 positions matching TRBD1. The CDR3 runs 13 residues. V shed 6 bases, J shed 6 bases, and the junction held 5 bases outside the gene matches. The germline CDR1 and CDR2 sequences are SGHAT and FQNNGV. The CDR3 here is CASSLTGGNGYTF. Written as DNA, the CDR3 is TGTGCCAGCAGTTTGACAGGGGGGAATGGCTACACCTTC.

The chain links TRBV2 to TRBJ1-5; tentatively, D is TRBD1 (6 bases). The V end was cut by 0 bases, the J end by 4 bases, with 13 bases between. The CDR3 is 16 amino acids. The germline gives CDR1 SNHLY, CDR2 FYNNEI. CDR3 loop: CASSEAGAEQNQPQHF. The CDR3 DNA sequence: TGTGCCAGCAGTGAAGCGGGGGCAGAGCAGAATCAGCCCCAGCATTTT.

The gene calls are TRBV5-1 and TRBJ2-7, with D perhaps TRBD1 or TRBD2 (5 bases each). V shed 4 bases and J shed 1 base, with 15 bases lying between them. CDR3 length equals 15 residues. CDR1 is SGHRS, CDR2 YFSETQ, per germline. CDR3 residues: CASSLSGTVSYEQYF. The CDR3 nucleotides are TGCGCCAGCAGCCTCTCCGGGACGGTTTCCTACGAGCAGTACTTC.

The chain couples TRBV27 to TRBJ2-1; the D gene is possibly TRBD2 (5 bases). The V end lost 5 bases, the J end lost 7 bases, and 9 bases lay between the germline ends. Germline V CDR1 and CDR2: MNHEY, SMNVEV (reference sequence). The CDR3 totals 12 residues. CDR3 sequence (DNA): TGTGCCAGCAGTAACAGAGGGAATGAGCAGTTCTTC. Encoded protein: CASSNRGNEQFF.

V gene TRBV28 combines with J gene TRBJ2-7, with 8 positions matching TRBD1. CDR3 length equals 14 residues. V dropped 5 bases and J dropped 6; count of bases not matched to a gene: 9. Germline values: CDR1 MDHEN, CDR2 SYDVKM. In DNA form, the CDR3 reads TGTGCCAGCAGTATAGTGCAGGGGGCGGGCGAGCAGTACTTC. Protein product: CASSIVQGAGEQYF.

J is TRBJ1-5 and V is TRBV29-1; perhaps TRBD1 as D (6 bases). The CDR3 length is 14 residues. Trimming stripped 4 bases from V and 2 bases from J, with 12 bases between. The germline CDR1 and CDR2 sequences are SQVTM and ANQGSEA. CDR3 bases: TGCAGCGTTGCAGAAGGGGGAGGCAATCAGCCCCAGCATTTT. Its translation: CSVAEGGGNQPQHF.

This chain connects TRBV30 to TRBJ2-7; D not certain. V lost 0 bases and J 1 base, leaving 7 bases between the germline ends. This CDR3 comprises 13 residues. Looked up from germline, CDR1 is GTSNPN and CDR2 is SVGIG (reference sequence). The CDR3 DNA follows: TGTGCCTGGAGTGTCCCGGGTTCCTACGAGCAGTACTTC. It is translated as CAWSVPGSYEQYF.

This clone has only one observation. The chain combines TRBV10-3 with TRBJ2-2, with a tentative D call TRBD1 (5 bases). Germline V CDR1 and CDR2: ENHRY, SYGVKD. This CDR3 is 14 amino acids long. V shed 1 base and J shed 5 bases, with 8 bases lying between them. CDR3 amino acids: CAISELQETGELFF. Written as DNA, the CDR3 is TGTGCCATCAGTGAGTTACAGGAGACCGGGGAGCTGTTTTTT.

V and J are TRBV7-3 and TRBJ2-1, with D possibly TRBD2 on 6 matching bases. The germline V gene has CDR1 SGHTA and CDR2 FQGTGA. The CDR3 length is 16 residues. V lost 1 base and J lost 6, with 16 bases in between. The DNA of the CDR3 is TGTGCCAGCAGCTTAATTAGGCGGGAAAGGGTCAATGAGCAGTTCTTC. Translated: CASSLIRRERVNEQFF. The whole variable domain, remainder taken from reference TRBV7-3 and TRBJ2-1, is GAGVSQTPSNKVTEKGKYVELRCDPISGHTALYWYRQSLGQGPEFLIYFQGTGAADDSGLPNDRFFAVRPEGSVSTLKIQRTERGDSAVYLCASSLIRRERVNEQFFGPGTRLTVL.

The CDR3 protein is CASSPGLAGEVDTQYF. Written as DNA, the CDR3 is TGCGCCAGCAGCCCCGGACTAGCGGGAGAAGTAGATACGCAGTATTTT. The chain employs TRBV5-1 and TRBJ2-3; 13 bases are shared with TRBD2. The junction had 7 bases not matched to a gene; V was cut back by 4 bases and J by 5 bases. The CDR3 runs to 16 residues. Germline-derived CDR1 and CDR2 are SGHRS and YFSETQ.

This chain uses TRBV6-6 with TRBJ1-1; D is unclear. Germline V CDR1 and CDR2: MNHNY, SVGAGI (reference sequence). This CDR3 comprises 14 residues. V was shortened by 0 bases and J by 6 bases, with 11 bases between the two germline ends. The CDR3 region has the DNA TGTGCCAGCAGTTACTCGATAGCAGCCGCTGAAGCTTTCTTT. Translating gives CASSYSIAAAEAFF.

The chain combines TRBV4-3 with TRBJ2-1; D unresolved. Deletions cut 0 bases from V and 0 bases from J, with 9 bases between. This CDR3 spans 16 amino acids. Per germline, CDR1 LGHNA and CDR2 YSLEER. Here the CDR3 DNA reads TGCGCCAGCAGCCAAGACTGGCGGAGCTCCTACAATGAGCAGTTCTTC. This codes for CASSQDWRSSYNEQFF.

The chain links TRBV28 to TRBJ2-2; D remains ambiguous. V lost 3 bases and J lost 3, with 14 bases in between. Germline V gene sequence: CDR1 MDHEN, CDR2 SYDVKM. This CDR3 is 16 amino acids long. The CDR3 loop is CASSFLDGTYTGELFF. In nucleotides, the CDR3 is TGTGCCAGCAGTTTTTTGGACGGCACTTACACCGGGGAGCTGTTTTTT.

This clone has just a few counts. The chain recombines TRBV7-9 with TRBJ2-3; a weak D match, TRBD1 (6 bases). The germline V gene encodes CDR1 SEHNR and CDR2 FQNEAQ (reference sequence). This CDR3 is built from 13 residues. The V and J ends lost 0 bases and 6 bases respectively, with 7 bases between them. CDR3 nucleotide sequence: TGTGCCAGCAGCTTAGCGGGGGCGGATACGCAGTATTTT. Translation: CASSLAGADTQYF. The full variable domain, in which reference TRBV7-9 and TRBJ2-3 provide the parts outside the CDR3, is DTGVSQNPRHKITKRGQNVTFRCDPISEHNRLYWYRQTLGQGPEFLTYFQNEAQLEKSRLLSDRFSAERPKGSFSTLEIQRTEQGDSAMYLCASSLAGADTQYFGPGTRLTVL.

The chain uses TRBV4-3 and TRBJ2-3, with a possible D match to TRBD2 (6 bases). The V end lost 0 bases, the J end lost 6 bases, and 16 bases lay between the germline ends. Germline assignment: CDR1 LGHNA and CDR2 YSLEER. The CDR3 length is 16 residues. The CDR3 DNA follows: TGCGCCAGCAGCCAAGACCGCGGGGAACGGTTGGATACGCAGTATTTT. Translated: CASSQDRGERLDTQYF.